Each of the 23 T cell receptor beta chains below was sequenced from the same sample in a study of blood T cell repertoires in COVID-19. Profiled with immunoSEQ multiplex PCR; TCRdb holds only in-frame clones, not every one. Of about 200,000 clones in the sample, 82% were seen once. What was sequenced was peripheral blood. These receptors originate from a woman over 75 with COVID-19, enrolled during active disease.

This clone has only one observation. This chain joins TRBV4-2 and TRBJ1-4, with D hard to call. Between the trimmed V and J ends, which lost 1 base and 2 bases, there was a span of 17 bases. Per the germline V gene, CDR1 is LGHNA and CDR2 is YNFKEQ. The CDR3 contains 18 residues. The chain's CDR3 is CASSQGAQPSGTNEKLFF. The CDR3 coding sequence is TGTGCCAGCAGCCAAGGTGCACAGCCAAGTGGCACTAATGAAAAACTGTTTTTT.

This clone was seen just once. The V gene is TRBV7-2, the J gene TRBJ1-2; 8 bases map to TRBD1. The CDR3 contains 17 residues. CDR1 and CDR2 from the germline V gene are SGHTA and FQGNSA. With V trimmed by 0 bases and J by 8 bases, 14 bases remained unmatched. The CDR3 here is CASSLAGTGSLSLGYTF. The CDR3 region has the DNA TGTGCCAGCAGCTTAGCGGGGACAGGTTCCCTCTCTTTAGGCTACACCTTC. The full variable domain, completed using reference TRBV7-2 and TRBJ1-2, is GAGVSQSPSNKVTEKGKDVELRCDPISGHTALYWYRQSLGQGLEFLIYFQGNSAPDKSGLPSDRFSAERTGGSVSTLTIQRTQQEDSAVYLCASSLAGTGSLSLGYTFGSGTRLTVV.

V is TRBV10-3 and J is TRBJ2-5; D gene unclear. This CDR3 spans 13 amino acids. Germline V gene lookup returns CDR1 ENHRY and CDR2 SYGVKD. V gave up 4 bases and J gave up 5 bases, with 11 bases separating them. The CDR3 region is CAISGAKKETQYF. The CDR3 bases are TGTGCCATCAGTGGGGCGAAAAAGGAGACCCAGTACTTC.

The chain has TRBV6-5 and TRBJ1-4, with D perhaps TRBD1 (6 bases). The V and J ends lost 2 bases and 7 bases respectively, with 11 bases between them. Looked up from germline, CDR1 is MNHEY and CDR2 is SVGAGI. There are 14 residues in the CDR3. CDR3 coding DNA: TGTGCCAGCAGTTACCGCCAGGGGACTGAAAAACTGTTTTTT. As protein: CASSYRQGTEKLFF.

V and J are TRBV10-2 and TRBJ1-1; possibly TRBD1 for D (6 bases). V shed 6 bases and J shed 10 bases, with 12 bases lying between them. The CDR3 runs to 11 residues. Germline V gene lookup returns CDR1 WSHSY and CDR2 SAAADI. The chain's CDR3 is CASRYDRTAFF. The CDR3 DNA is TGCGCCAGCAGGTACGACAGGACAGCTTTCTTT.

This clone was observed once. The rearrangement links TRBV3-1 (or the pseudogene TRBV3-2) to TRBJ1-2; 9 bases map to TRBD1. The CDR3 is 17 amino acids. In germline, CDR1 is LGHDT, CDR2 YNNKEL (reference sequence). The trim removed 4 bases at V and 8 bases at J, leaving 17 bases unmatched. For the CDR3, the DNA is TGTGCCAGCAGCCCCCCCCACACACAGGGGGCATCGGTCGGCTACACCTTC. Its translation is CASSPPHTQGASVGYTF.

The DNA for the CDR3 is TGTGCCAGCACCTACTGGGACAGGGGGGACCACACCTTC. Translating it yields CASTYWDRGDHTF. This chain joins TRBV5-5 and TRBJ1-2; 11 nucleotides match TRBD1. This CDR3 region has 13 residues. Germline trimming cut 6 bases from V and 12 bases from J; bases unmatched to any gene: 10. The germline V gene has CDR1 SGHKS and CDR2 YYEKEE (reference sequence).

In its sample, this clone was seen a few times. This chain links TRBV30 with TRBJ1-6; TRBD1 agrees at 7 bases. Trimming cost V 2 bases and J 9 bases; bases outside gene matches: 4. This CDR3 region has 13 residues. Per the germline V gene, CDR1 is GTSNPN and CDR2 is SVGIG (reference sequence). CDR3 loop: CAWSSQGVSPLHF. As DNA, the CDR3 is TGTGCCTGGAGTTCGCAGGGGGTTTCACCCCTCCACTTT.

V usage is TRBV29-1 and J usage is TRBJ1-1, with TRBD1 matching 7 bases. Losses at the gene ends were 7 bases for V and 4 bases for J; bases not matched to a gene: 9. Germline V gene sequence: CDR1 SQVTM, CDR2 ANQGSEA. The CDR3 has 13 residues. CDR3 protein: CSAETGRSTEAFF. The DNA for the CDR3 is TGCAGCGCCGAGACAGGGCGCAGCACTGAAGCTTTCTTT.

This rearrangement joins TRBV30 to TRBJ2-2, with D perhaps TRBD1 (6 bases). With 0 bases removed from V and 5 bases from J, the gap between germline ends came to 16 bases. The germline gives CDR1 GTSNPN, CDR2 SVGIG (reference sequence). The CDR3 covers 16 residues. The CDR3 coding sequence is TGTGCCTGGAGTGTCAAAGGGGCAGGGACAACCGGGGAGCTGTTTTTT. It encodes CAWSVKGAGTTGELFF.

This clone was picked up one time. The chain couples TRBV4-2 to TRBJ2-5, with D tentatively TRBD2 (5 bases). CDR1 LGHNA and CDR2 YNFKEQ come from the germline V gene. The CDR3 has 13 amino acids. Trimming left V 1 base short and J 8 bases short, with 11 bases between. The CDR3 here is CASSQGEAETQYF. The CDR3, as DNA: TGTGCCAGCAGCCAAGGTGAAGCGGAAACCCAGTACTTC.

The rearrangement links TRBV30 to TRBJ1-3; D is ambiguous. This CDR3 is 16 amino acids long. V dropped 8 bases and J dropped 0 bases, with 20 bases sitting between them. The germline gives CDR1 GTSNPN, CDR2 SVGIG (reference sequence). The CDR3 loop reads CAAGNILRGSGNTIYF. The CDR3 bases are TGTGCCGCCGGGAACATCCTCCGAGGCTCTGGAAACACCATATATTTT.

This rearrangement joins TRBV30 to TRBJ2-7, with 12 bases that match TRBD2. CDR1 and CDR2 (germline): GTSNPN, SVGIG (reference sequence). The CDR3 covers 15 residues. The trim removed 1 base at V and 4 bases at J, leaving 5 bases unmatched. The CDR3 DNA is TGTGCCTGGAGTGAGAAAGGACTAGCGGGGTACGAGCAGTACTTC. This codes for CAWSEKGLAGYEQYF.

DNA of the CDR3: TGTGCCAGCTCAACGGGACTAGCGGTTAACAATGAGCAGTTCTTC. Its translation is CASSTGLAVNNEQFF. This chain uses TRBV18 with TRBJ2-1; 11 nucleotides agree with TRBD2. Trimming took 5 bases from V and 5 from J; bases not matched to a gene: 5. Germline CDR1 and CDR2: KGHSH and LQKENI. The CDR3 length is 15 residues.

This clone has a handful of counts. CDR3 loop: CASSRVWASGQETQYF. The DNA of the CDR3 is TGTGCCAGCAGCCGCGTTTGGGCTAGCGGCCAAGAGACCCAGTACTTC. This chain links TRBV5-6 with TRBJ2-5, with 7 bases matching TRBD2. Germline assignment: CDR1 SGHDT and CDR2 YYEEEE. The junction had 10 bases not matched to a gene; V was cut back by 4 bases and J by 1 base. The CDR3 has 16 residues.

The chain recombines TRBV7-9 with TRBJ1-6; D is perhaps TRBD1 (5 bases). V was cut by 6 bases and J by 9 bases, with 12 bases left in between. Germline V gene sequence: CDR1 SEHNR, CDR2 FQNEAQ (reference sequence). The CDR3 loop spans 13 amino acids. CDR3 residues: CASRATELSPLHF. The CDR3 bases are TGTGCCAGCAGAGCGACAGAACTTTCACCCCTCCACTTT.

V usage is TRBV28 and J usage is TRBJ1-1, with D possibly TRBD1 on 5 matching bases. The CDR3 length is 12 residues. Germline CDR1 is MDHEN and CDR2 is SYDVKM. The V end lost 2 bases, the J end lost 7 bases, and 8 bases lay between the germline ends. The CDR3 coding sequence is TGTGCCAGCAGTTTAGGGACTCTTGAAGCTTTCTTT. Residues: CASSLGTLEAFF. The full variable domain, completed using reference TRBV28 and TRBJ1-1, is DVKVTQSSRYLVKRTGEKVFLECVQDMDHENMFWYRQDPGLGLRLIYFSYDVKMKEKGDIPEGYSVSREKKERFSLILESASTNQTSMYLCASSLGTLEAFFGQGTRLTVV.

This clone was seen just once. The chain is built from TRBV19 and TRBJ1-1; 8 nucleotides match TRBD1. This CDR3 contains 12 residues. Germline trimming cut 4 bases from V and 11 bases from J; bases unmatched to any gene: 6. Germline V gene data show CDR1 as LNHDA and CDR2 as SQIVND (reference sequence). The CDR3 protein is CASSTHRQGAFF. CDR3 nucleotide sequence: TGTGCCAGTAGTACTCATCGACAGGGGGCTTTCTTT. The whole variable domain, remainder taken from reference TRBV19 and TRBJ1-1, is DGGITQSPKYLFRKEGQNVTLSCEQNLNHDAMYWYRQDPGQGLRLIYYSQIVNDFQKGDIAEGYSVSREKKESFPLTVTSAQKNPTAFYLCASSTHRQGAFFGQGTRLTVV.

The chain recombines TRBV19 with TRBJ1-3, with a weak D call TRBD1 (6 bases). CDR3 length equals 14 residues. Between the trimmed V and J ends, which lost 11 bases and 4 bases, there was a span of 18 bases. From germline, CDR1 is LNHDA and CDR2 SQIVND (reference sequence). The CDR3 DNA follows: TGTGCCGCCTCAGACTGGGGGCAAGGAAACACCATATATTTT. It yields the protein CAASDWGQGNTIYF.

This clone was seen once. The CDR3 is CASSLGRSDRGLGYTF. CDR3 nucleotides: TGCGCCAGCAGCTTGGGCCGTTCTGACAGGGGGCTTGGCTACACCTTC. The rearrangement links TRBV5-1 to TRBJ1-2; the match to TRBD1 covers 10 bases. The length of the CDR3 is 16 residues. Looked up from germline, CDR1 is SGHRS and CDR2 is YFSETQ. With V trimmed by 0 bases and J by 7 bases, 9 bases remained unmatched. Variable domain in full (rest from reference TRBV5-1 and TRBJ1-2): KAGVTQTPRYLIKTRGQQVTLSCSPISGHRSVSWYQQTPGQGLQFLFEYFSETQRNKGNFPGRFSGRQFSNSRSEMNVSTLELGDSALYLCASSLGRSDRGLGYTFGSGTRLTVV.

This clone was counted a few times. The chain joins TRBV6-2 or TRBV6-3 to TRBJ2-2; a possible D gene is TRBD1 (5 bases). The V and J ends lost 6 bases and 6 bases respectively, with 20 bases between them. CDR1 and CDR2 (germline): MNHEY, SVGEGT. The CDR3 length is 16 residues. Here the CDR3 DNA reads TGTGCCAGCAGCATCCATGGGCAGGGTAACGCCGGGGAGCTGTTTTTT. The encoded protein is CASSIHGQGNAGELFF.

The chain uses TRBV5-1 and TRBJ1-5; D may be TRBD1 (5 bases). The germline CDR1 and CDR2 sequences are SGHRS and YFSETQ. Trimming took off 0 bases at V and 7 bases at J, with 8 bases between the two ends. This CDR3 contains 13 residues. The DNA for the CDR3 is TGCGCCAGCAGCTTGGCCGGGGGACAGCCCCAGCATTTT. The encoded protein is CASSLAGGQPQHF.

The V call is TRBV2, the J call TRBJ2-7; weak D call: TRBD1 (6 bases). The length of the CDR3 is 13 residues. Germline-derived CDR1 and CDR2 are SNHLY and FYNNEI. V was cut by 6 bases and J by 4 bases, with 13 bases left in between. The CDR3 region is CASRPWTAYEQYF. The CDR3, as DNA: TGTGCCAGCAGGCCCTGGACAGCATACGAGCAGTACTTC.